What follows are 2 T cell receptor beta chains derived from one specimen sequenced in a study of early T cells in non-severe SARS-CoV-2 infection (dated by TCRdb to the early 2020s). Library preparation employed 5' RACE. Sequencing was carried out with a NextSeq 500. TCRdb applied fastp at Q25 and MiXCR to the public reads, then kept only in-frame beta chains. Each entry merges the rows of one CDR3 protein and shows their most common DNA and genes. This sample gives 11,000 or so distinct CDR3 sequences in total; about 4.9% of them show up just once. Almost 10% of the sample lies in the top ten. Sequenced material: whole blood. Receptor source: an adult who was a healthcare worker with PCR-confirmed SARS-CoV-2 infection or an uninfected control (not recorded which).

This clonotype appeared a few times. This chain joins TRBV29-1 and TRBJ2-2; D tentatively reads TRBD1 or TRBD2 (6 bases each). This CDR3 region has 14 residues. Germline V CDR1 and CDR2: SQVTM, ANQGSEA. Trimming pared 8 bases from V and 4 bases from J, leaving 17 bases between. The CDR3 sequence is CSTKTGTVTGELFF. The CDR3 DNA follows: TGCAGCACAAAAACAGGGACTGTCACCGGGGAGCTGTTTTTT.

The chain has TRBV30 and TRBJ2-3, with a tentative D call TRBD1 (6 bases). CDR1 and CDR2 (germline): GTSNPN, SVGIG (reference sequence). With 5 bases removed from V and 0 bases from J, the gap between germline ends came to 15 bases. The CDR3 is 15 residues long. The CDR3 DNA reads TGTGCCTGGGGCCGTACAGGGTCTAGCACAGATACGCAGTATTTT. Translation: CAWGRTGSSTDTQYF.